This TCR beta chain was sequenced for a study of T cells in Graves' hyperthyroidism and ophthalmopathy. Template material for amplifying TCR beta CDR3 regions consisted of RNA transcripts. Researchers ran a first-round RT-PCR on the TCR CDR3 using the HTBI primer set. TCRdb passed the multiplex PCR reads through MiXCR, listing each CDR3 protein once. This repertoire shows about 640,000 distinct CDR3 sequences, more than 12% found once; its top ten account for under 15%. The germline V and J ends were trimmed by 8 bases and 0 bases, with 16 bases remaining between them. The CDR3 extends over 14 amino acids. Germline V gene sequence: CDR1 DFQATT, CDR2 SNEGSKA (reference sequence).

Sequencing was carried out using blood. The origin of this receptor is a woman aged 45-60 years with Graves' ophthalmopathy. V and J are TRBV20-1 and TRBJ1-2; D remains ambiguous. Here the CDR3 reads CSSYWANANYGYTF. For the CDR3, the DNA is TGCAGTTCCTATTGGGCAAACGCTAACTATGGCTACACCTTC.